This T cell receptor beta chain stems from a study of CD8+ T cells in alopecia areata. In the study overall: Skin grafts from roughly 6-12-month-old C3H/HeJ donors with spontaneous alopecia were placed on approximately 7-10-week-old female C3H/HeJ mice.

This clone was seen a few times. What it binds is not known. The genes are named according to mouse. The read terminates 4 residues ahead of where the CDR3 ends, so the germline J gene completes it. Study results and limitations: Possibly as an HLA-related effect, TCR sharing across patients appeared less clear than in mice. Sequencing of scalp tissue also captures the resident alphabeta T cells of normal skin.

The V gene end was trimmed by 5 bases and the J gene end by 2 bases; junction bases not matched to a gene: 2. Germline V CDR1 and CDR2: FNHDT, SITEND (reference sequence). The CDR3 loop spans 13 amino acids. Cell sorting was performed on pooled cutaneous lymph node cells with CD4, CD8alpha, NKG2D, NKG2ACE and other markers. TCR sequencing used cDNA made by reverse transcription of extracted RNA. The table came from immunoSEQ multiplex PCR; TCRdb's copy has only in-frame clones and leaves some out. The data list under 350,000 clones, none observed once; approximately 1.2% falls to the top ten. The sequencing input was CD4+ T cells sorted from a lymph node. The receptor was isolated from a C3H/HeJ mouse with alopecia areata. These mice share the MHC haplotype H2-k. The chain joins TRBV19 to TRBJ2-3, with 7 positions matching TRBD1. The sequenced CDR3 bases are TGTGCCAGCAGACAGGGGTATGCAGAA. Translated, it gives CASRQGYAE. The whole CDR3 sequence reads CASRQGYAETLYF.